This TCR beta chain was sequenced in a study of shared clonotypes between healthy human individuals. Study-wide background: The plates for each donor numbered three CD4 naive, three CD4 memory, two CD8 naive and one CD8 memory.

V was clipped by 6 bases and J by 3 bases; unmatched bases: 10. The CDR3 has 15 amino acids. Germline values: CDR1 SGHNT, CDR2 YYREEE (reference sequence). The assay was immunoSEQ multiplex PCR, and TCRdb's table has in-frame clones only and misses some. The table has around 1.4 million clones, 98% to 99% seen once. Study results and limitations: Sorted-subset samples were not fully sequenced, rarefaction indicated. Donor clonotype sharing was expected to depend on sequencing depth.

Turning to this clone: No antigen is known for it.

The chain joins TRBV5-4 to TRBJ2-7; 9 positions match TRBD2. The specimen sequenced was naive CD4+ T cells sorted from blood. Noted subset: CD45RA+ positively selected. This TCR came from a man aged 25 to 45 in good health. The CDR3 DNA sequence: TGTGCCAGCACCCTGGGGCTAGCGGGGAGCTACGAGCAGTACTTC. It yields the protein CASTLGLAGSYEQYF.